This T cell receptor beta chain was recovered during a study of cytomegalovirus exposure and HLA in healthy donors. V gave up 7 bases and J gave up 7 bases; unmatched junction bases: 3. CDR1 is MRHNA and CDR2 is SNTAGT in the germline V gene. The CDR3 loop spans 12 amino acids. PCR used 60 Vbeta primers and 13 Jbeta primers. Clones were sequenced by immunoSEQ multiplex PCR, and TCRdb holds only the in-frame ones, with some missing. The sample records around 190,000 clones, 70% to 75% being singletons. This clone was detected once. Sequenced input: PBMCs. V gene TRBV6-4 combines with J gene TRBJ1-2; 10 bases align to TRBD1. This clonotype was obtained from a man aged 30 to 45 in good health and CMV-seropositive. In DNA form, the CDR3 reads TGTGCCAGCACCCGGGACAGGGGTGGCTACACCTTC. Residues: CASTRDRGGYTF.